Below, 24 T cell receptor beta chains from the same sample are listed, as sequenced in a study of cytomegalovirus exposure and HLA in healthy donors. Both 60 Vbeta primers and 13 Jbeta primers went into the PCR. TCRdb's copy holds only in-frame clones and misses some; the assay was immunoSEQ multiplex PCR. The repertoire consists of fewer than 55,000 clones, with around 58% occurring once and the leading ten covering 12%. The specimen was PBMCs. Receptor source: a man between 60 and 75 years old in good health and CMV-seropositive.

This CDR3 reads CASSLGTPTYEQYF. DNA for the CDR3: TGTGCCAGCAGCTTGGGGACACCGACCTACGAGCAGTACTTC. This sequence joins TRBV5-6 and TRBJ2-7; maybe TRBD1 (5 bases). From germline, CDR1 is SGHDT and CDR2 YYEEEE. Trimming removed 0 bases from V and 2 bases from J, with 9 bases in between. There are 14 residues in the CDR3.

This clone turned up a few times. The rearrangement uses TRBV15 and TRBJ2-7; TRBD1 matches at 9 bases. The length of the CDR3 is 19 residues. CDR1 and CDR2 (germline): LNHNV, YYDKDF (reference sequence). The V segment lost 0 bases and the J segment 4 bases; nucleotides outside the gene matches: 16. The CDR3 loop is CATSRDYPFSGTGLYEQYF. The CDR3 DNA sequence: TGTGCCACCAGCAGAGATTATCCGTTCTCCGGGACAGGGTTGTACGAGCAGTACTTC. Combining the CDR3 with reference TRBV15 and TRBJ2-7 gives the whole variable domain DAMVIQNPRYQVTQFGKPVTLSCSQTLNHNVMYWYQQKSSQAPKLLFHYYDKDFNNEADTPDNFQSRRPNTSFCFLDIRSPGLGDTAMYLCATSRDYPFSGTGLYEQYFGPGTRLTVT.

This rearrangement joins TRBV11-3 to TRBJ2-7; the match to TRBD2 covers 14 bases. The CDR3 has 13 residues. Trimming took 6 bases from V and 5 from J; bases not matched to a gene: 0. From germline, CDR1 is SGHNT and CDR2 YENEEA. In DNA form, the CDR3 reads TGTGCCAGCAGGGGACTAGCGGGAGACGAGCAGTACTTC. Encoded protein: CASRGLAGDEQYF. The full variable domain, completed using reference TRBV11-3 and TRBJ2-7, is EAGVVQSPRYKIIEKKQPVAFWCNPISGHNTLYWYLQNLGQGPELLIRYENEEAVDDSQLPKDRFSAERLKGVDSTLKIQPAELGDSAVYLCASRGLAGDEQYFGPGTRLTVT.

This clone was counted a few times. DNA of the CDR3: TGTGCCATCAGTGTGGGGAGCGGGAGGGGCTACAATGAGCAGTTCTTC. Protein sequence: CAISVGSGRGYNEQFF. The chain couples TRBV10-3 to TRBJ2-1; 10 nucleotides align to TRBD2. The CDR3 loop spans 16 amino acids. CDR1 is ENHRY, CDR2 SYGVKD, per germline. V was clipped by 4 bases and J by 3 bases; unmatched bases: 6.

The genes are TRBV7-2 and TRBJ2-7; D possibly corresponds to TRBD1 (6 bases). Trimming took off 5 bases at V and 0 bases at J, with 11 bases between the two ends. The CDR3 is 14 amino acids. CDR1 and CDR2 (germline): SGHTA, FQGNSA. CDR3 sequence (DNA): TGTGCCAGCAGCCCTGACAGGAGCTCCTACGAGCAGTACTTC. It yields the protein CASSPDRSSYEQYF.

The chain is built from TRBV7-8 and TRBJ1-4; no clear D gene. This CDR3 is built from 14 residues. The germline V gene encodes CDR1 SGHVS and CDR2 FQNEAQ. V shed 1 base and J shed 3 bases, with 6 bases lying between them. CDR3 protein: CASSLDGANEKLFF. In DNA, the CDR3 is TGTGCCAGCAGCTTAGACGGGGCTAATGAAAAACTGTTTTTT.

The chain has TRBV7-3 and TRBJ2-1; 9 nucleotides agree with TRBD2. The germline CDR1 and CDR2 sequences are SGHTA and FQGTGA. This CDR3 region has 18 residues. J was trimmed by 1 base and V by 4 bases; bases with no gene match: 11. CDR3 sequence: CASSSEVGGRASYNEQFF. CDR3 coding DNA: TGTGCCAGCAGCTCAGAGGTGGGCGGGAGGGCGTCCTACAATGAGCAGTTCTTC.

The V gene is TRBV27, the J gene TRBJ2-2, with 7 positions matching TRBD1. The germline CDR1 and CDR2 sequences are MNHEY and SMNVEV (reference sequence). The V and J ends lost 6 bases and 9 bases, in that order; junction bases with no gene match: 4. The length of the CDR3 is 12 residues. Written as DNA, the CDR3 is TGTGCCAGCAGCCGGGACAGATGGGAGCTGTTTTTT. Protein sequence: CASSRDRWELFF.

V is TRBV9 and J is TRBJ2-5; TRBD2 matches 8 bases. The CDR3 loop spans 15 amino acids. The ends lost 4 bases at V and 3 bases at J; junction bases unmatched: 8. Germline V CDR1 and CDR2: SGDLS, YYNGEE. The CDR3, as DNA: TGTGCCAGCAGCCCCCGACTAGCGCGAGAAGAGACCCAGTACTTC. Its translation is CASSPRLAREETQYF.

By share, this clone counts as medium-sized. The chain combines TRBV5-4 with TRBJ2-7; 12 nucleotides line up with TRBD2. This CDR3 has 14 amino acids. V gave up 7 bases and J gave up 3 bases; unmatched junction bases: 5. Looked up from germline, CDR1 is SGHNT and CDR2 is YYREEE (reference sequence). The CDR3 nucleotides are TGTGCCAGCCGTCCGGGACTAGCGGGCTACGAGCAGTACTTC. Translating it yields CASRPGLAGYEQYF.

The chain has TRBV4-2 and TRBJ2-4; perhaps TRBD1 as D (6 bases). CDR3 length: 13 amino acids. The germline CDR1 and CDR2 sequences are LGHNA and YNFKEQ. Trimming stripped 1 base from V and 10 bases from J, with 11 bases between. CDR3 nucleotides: TGTGCCAGCAGCCAAGGAGGGACACCAATTCAGTACTTC. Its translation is CASSQGGTPIQYF.

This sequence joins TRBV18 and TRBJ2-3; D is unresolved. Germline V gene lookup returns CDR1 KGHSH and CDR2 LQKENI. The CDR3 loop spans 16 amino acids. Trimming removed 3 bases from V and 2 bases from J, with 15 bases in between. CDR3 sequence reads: CASSPPGRVNTDTQYF. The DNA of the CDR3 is TGTGCCAGCTCACCGCCGGGTAGAGTAAACACAGATACGCAGTATTTT.

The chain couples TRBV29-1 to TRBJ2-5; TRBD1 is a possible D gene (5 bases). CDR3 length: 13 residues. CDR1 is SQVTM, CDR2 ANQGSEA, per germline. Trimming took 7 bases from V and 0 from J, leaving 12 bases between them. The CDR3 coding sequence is TGCAGCGCTCAGGGAAAGTACCAAGAGACCCAGTACTTC. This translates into CSAQGKYQETQYF.

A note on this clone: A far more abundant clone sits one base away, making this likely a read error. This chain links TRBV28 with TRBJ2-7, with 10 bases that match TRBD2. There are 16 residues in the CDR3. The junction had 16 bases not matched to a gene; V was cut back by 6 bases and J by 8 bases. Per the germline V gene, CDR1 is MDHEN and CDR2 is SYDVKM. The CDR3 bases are TGTGCCAGCAGACGTCCCCCGGGACTAGCGCCGGTGCAGCAGTACTTC. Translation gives CASRRPPGLAPVQQYF.

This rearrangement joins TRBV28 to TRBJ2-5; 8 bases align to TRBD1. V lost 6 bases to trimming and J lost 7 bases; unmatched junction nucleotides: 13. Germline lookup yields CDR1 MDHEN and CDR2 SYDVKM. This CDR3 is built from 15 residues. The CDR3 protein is CASRDRDSYFGTQYF. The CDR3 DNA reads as TGTGCCAGCAGGGACAGGGACAGCTATTTTGGGACCCAGTACTTC.

This CDR3 is CASSSNRPNNSPLHF. The CDR3, as DNA: TGCGCCAGCAGCTCGAACAGGCCTAATAATTCACCCCTCCACTTT. The J gene is TRBJ1-6, the V gene TRBV5-1; possible D gene TRBD1, 5 bases. The CDR3 has 15 amino acids. V was clipped by 3 bases and J by 5 bases, with 12 bases between them. Germline V gene data show CDR1 as SGHRS and CDR2 as YFSETQ.

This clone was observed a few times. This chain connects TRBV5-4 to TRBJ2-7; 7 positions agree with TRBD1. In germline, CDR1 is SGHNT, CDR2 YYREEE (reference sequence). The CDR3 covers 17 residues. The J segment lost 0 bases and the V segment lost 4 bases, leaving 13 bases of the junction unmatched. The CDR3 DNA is TGTGCCAGCAGCCGTTCAATTGGGACAGCCAACTCCTACGAGCAGTACTTC. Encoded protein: CASSRSIGTANSYEQYF.

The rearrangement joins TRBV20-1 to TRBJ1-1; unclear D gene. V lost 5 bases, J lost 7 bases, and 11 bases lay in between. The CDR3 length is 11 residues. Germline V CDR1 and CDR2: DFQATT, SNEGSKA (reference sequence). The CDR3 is CSAWAIDEAFF. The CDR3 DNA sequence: TGCAGTGCTTGGGCTATTGATGAAGCTTTCTTT.

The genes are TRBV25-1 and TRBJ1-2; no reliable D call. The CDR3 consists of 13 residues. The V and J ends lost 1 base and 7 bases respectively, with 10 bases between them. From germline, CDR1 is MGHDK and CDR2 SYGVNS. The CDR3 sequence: CASSESWGAGYTF. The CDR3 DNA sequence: TGTGCCAGCAGTGAATCTTGGGGAGCTGGCTACACCTTC.

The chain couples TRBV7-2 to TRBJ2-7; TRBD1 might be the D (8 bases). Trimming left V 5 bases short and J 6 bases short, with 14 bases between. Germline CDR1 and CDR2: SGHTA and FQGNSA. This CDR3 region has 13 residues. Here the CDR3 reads CASSPDREGEQYF. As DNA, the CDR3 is TGTGCCAGCAGCCCGGACAGGGAGGGCGAGCAGTACTTC. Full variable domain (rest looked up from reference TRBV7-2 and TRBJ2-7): GAGVSQSPSNKVTEKGKDVELRCDPISGHTALYWYRQSLGQGLEFLIYFQGNSAPDKSGLPSDRFSAERTGGSVSTLTIQRTQQEDSAVYLCASSPDREGEQYFGPGTRLTVT.

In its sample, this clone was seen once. The CDR3 loop reads CASSMSLAGGNNEQFF. In DNA form, the CDR3 reads TGTGCCAGTAGTATGTCGCTAGCGGGAGGGAACAATGAGCAGTTCTTC. The chain links TRBV19 to TRBJ2-1, with 12 bases aligning to TRBD2. This CDR3 region has 16 residues. V lost 3 bases and J lost 5; bases outside the gene matches: 5. Germline lookup yields CDR1 LNHDA and CDR2 SQIVND (reference sequence).

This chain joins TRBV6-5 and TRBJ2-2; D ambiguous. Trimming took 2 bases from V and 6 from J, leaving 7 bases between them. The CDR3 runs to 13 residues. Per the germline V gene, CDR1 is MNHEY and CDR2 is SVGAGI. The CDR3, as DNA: TGTGCCAGCAGTTACCAGATTGCCGGGGAGCTGTTTTTT. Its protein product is CASSYQIAGELFF.

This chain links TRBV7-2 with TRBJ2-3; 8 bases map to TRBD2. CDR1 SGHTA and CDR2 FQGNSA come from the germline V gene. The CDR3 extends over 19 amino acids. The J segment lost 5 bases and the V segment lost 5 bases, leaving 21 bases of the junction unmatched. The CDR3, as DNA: TGTGCCAGCAGCCCCAGTGTCATCAGGAGAACTAGCGGTTTAGATACGCAGTATTTT. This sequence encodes CASSPSVIRRTSGLDTQYF.

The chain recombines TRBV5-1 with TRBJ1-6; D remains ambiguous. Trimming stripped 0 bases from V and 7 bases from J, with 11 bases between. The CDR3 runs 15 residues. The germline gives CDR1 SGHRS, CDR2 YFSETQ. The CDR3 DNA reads TGCGCCAGCAGCTTGGATGGAGGGAGGAATTCACCCCTCCACTTT. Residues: CASSLDGGRNSPLHF.